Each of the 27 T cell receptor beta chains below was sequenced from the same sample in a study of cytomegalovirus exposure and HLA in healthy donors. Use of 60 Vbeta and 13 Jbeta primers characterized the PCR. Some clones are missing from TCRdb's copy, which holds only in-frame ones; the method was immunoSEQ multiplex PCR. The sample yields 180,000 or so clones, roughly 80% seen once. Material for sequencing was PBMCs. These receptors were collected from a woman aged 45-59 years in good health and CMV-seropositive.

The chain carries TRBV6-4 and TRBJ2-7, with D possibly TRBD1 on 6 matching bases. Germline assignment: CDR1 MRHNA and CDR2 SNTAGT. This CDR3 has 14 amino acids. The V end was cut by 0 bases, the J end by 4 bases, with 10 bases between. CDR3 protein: CASSDSDRGYEQYF. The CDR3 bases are TGTGCCAGCAGTGACTCGGACAGAGGGTACGAGCAGTACTTC.

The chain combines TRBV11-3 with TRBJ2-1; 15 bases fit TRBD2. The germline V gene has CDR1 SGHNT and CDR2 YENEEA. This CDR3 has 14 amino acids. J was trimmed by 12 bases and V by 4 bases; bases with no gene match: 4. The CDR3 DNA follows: TGTGCCAGCAGCTCAGGACTAGCGGGAGGGGCGCAGTTCTTC. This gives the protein CASSSGLAGGAQFF.

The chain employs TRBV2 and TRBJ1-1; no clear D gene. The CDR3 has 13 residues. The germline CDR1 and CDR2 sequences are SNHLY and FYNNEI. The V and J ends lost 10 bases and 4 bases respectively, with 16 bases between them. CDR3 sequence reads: CATLKREGTEAFF. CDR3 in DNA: TGTGCCACCCTAAAACGGGAGGGCACTGAAGCTTTCTTT. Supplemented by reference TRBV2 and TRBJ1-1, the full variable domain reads EPEVTQTPSHQVTQMGQEVILRCVPISNHLYFYWYRQILGQKVEFLVSFYNNEISEKSEIFDDQFSVERPDGSNFTLKIRSTKLEDSAMYFCATLKREGTEAFFGQGTRLTVV.

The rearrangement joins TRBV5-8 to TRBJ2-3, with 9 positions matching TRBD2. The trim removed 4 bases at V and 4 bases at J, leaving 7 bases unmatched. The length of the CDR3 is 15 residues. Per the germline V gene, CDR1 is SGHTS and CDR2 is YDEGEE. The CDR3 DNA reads TGTGCCAGCAGCGGTATTAGCGGGAGCGCAGATACGCAGTATTTT. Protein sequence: CASSGISGSADTQYF.

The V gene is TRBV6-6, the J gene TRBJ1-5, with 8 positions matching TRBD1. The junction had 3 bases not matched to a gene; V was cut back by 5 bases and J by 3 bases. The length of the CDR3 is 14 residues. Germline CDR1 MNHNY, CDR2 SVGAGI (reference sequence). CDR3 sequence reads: CASSRQGPNQPQHF. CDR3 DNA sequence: TGTGCCAGCAGTCGACAGGGGCCCAATCAGCCCCAGCATTTT.

For the CDR3, the DNA is TGTGCCAGCAGCCAAAACAGGGGGTCAAACACCGGGGAGCTGTTTTTT. This encodes CASSQNRGSNTGELFF. V is TRBV9 and J is TRBJ2-2, with TRBD1 identical over 8 bases. Per germline, CDR1 SGDLS and CDR2 YYNGEE. V was clipped by 4 bases and J by 2 bases; unmatched bases: 7. The CDR3 contains 16 residues.

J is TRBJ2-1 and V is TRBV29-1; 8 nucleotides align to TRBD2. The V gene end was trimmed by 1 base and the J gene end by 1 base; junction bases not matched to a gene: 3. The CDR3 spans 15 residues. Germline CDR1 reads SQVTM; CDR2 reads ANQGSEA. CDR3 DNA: TGCAGCGTTGAAGGACCGGGGGGGTCCTACAATGAGCAGTTCTTC. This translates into CSVEGPGGSYNEQFF.

Here the CDR3 reads CASSSGLAGGGSYNEQFF. For the CDR3, the DNA is TGCGCCAGCAGCTCGGGACTAGCGGGAGGGGGATCCTACAATGAGCAGTTCTTC. The chain couples TRBV5-1 to TRBJ2-1; TRBD2 agrees at 16 bases. There are 18 residues in the CDR3. Germline CDR1 SGHRS, CDR2 YFSETQ. J gave up 1 base and V 3 bases, and 4 bases lay outside the gene matches.

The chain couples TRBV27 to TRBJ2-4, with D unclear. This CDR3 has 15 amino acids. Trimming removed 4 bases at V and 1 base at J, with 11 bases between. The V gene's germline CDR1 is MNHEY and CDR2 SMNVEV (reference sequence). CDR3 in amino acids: CASSSPTFAKNIQYF. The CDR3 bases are TGTGCCAGCAGTTCTCCGACTTTTGCCAAAAACATTCAGTACTTC.

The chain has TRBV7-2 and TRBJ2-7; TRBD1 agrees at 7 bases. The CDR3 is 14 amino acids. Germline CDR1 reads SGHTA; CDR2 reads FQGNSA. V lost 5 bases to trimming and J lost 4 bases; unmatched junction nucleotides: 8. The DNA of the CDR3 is TGTGCCAGCAGCCTTACGGGACAGCTTTACGAGCAGTACTTC. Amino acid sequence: CASSLTGQLYEQYF.

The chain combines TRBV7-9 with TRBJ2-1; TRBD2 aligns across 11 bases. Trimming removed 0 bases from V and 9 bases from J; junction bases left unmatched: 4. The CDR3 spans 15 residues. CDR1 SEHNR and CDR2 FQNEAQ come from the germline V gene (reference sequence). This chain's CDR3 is CASSLAASGRSEQFF. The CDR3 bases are TGTGCCAGCAGCTTAGCAGCTAGCGGGAGGAGTGAGCAGTTCTTC.

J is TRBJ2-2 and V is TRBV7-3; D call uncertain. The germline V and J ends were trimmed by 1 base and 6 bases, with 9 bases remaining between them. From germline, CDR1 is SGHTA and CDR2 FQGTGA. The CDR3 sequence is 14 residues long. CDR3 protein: CASSLSRGSGELFF. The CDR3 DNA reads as TGTGCCAGCAGCTTAAGCCGCGGCTCCGGGGAGCTGTTTTTT.

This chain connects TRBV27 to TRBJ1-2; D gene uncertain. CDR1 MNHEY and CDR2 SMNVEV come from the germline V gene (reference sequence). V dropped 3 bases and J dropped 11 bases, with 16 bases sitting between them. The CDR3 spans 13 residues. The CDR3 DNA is TGTGCCAGCAGTTTTTTTTTAGGGAGATCGTACACCTTC. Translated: CASSFFLGRSYTF.

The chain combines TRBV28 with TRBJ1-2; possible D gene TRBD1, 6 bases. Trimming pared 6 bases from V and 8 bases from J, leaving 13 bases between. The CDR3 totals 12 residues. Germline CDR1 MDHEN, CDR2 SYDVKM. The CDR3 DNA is TGTGCCAGCAGGGACAGCGTGTGGGGCTACACCTTC. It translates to CASRDSVWGYTF.

For the CDR3, the DNA is TGTGCCGGCTCTCTCGCATCCGATTCACCCCTCCACTTT. This codes for CAGSLASDSPLHF. V usage is TRBV6-4 and J usage is TRBJ1-6; D is ambiguous. The CDR3 consists of 13 residues. From germline, CDR1 is MRHNA and CDR2 SNTAGT. The V end was cut by 11 bases, the J end by 8 bases, with 16 bases between.

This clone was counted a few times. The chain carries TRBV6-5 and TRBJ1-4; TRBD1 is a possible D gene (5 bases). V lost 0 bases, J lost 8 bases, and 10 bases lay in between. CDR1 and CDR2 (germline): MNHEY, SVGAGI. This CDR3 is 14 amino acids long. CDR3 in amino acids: CASSYSFGGEKLFF. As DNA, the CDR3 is TGTGCCAGCAGTTACTCGTTCGGGGGGGAAAAACTGTTTTTT.

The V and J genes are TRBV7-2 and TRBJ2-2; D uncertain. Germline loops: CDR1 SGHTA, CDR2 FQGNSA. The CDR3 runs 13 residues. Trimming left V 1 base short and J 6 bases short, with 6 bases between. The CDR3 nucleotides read TGTGCCAGCAGCTTAGTCTTTTCCGGGGAGCTGTTTTTT. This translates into CASSLVFSGELFF.

CDR3 protein: CASSEGVVGGALGTQHF. In nucleotides, the CDR3 is TGTGCCAGCAGTGAAGGGGTAGTGGGAGGCGCCCTGGGGACCCAGCATTTT. The J gene is TRBJ1-5, the V gene TRBV6-1; the D is unclear. The CDR3 spans 17 residues. Germline CDR1 and CDR2: MNHNS and SASEGT. V lost 1 base to trimming and J lost 11 bases, with 24 bases between them.

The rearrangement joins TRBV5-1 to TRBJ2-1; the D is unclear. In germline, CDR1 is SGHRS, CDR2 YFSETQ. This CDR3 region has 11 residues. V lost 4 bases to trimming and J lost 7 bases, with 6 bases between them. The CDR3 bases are TGCGCCAGCAGCCGACAAAATGAGCAGTTCTTC. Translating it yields CASSRQNEQFF.

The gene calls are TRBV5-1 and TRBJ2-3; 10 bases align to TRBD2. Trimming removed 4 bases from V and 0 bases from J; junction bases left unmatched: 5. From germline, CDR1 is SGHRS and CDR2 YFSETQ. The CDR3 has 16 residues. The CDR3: CASSQLTSGSTDTQYF. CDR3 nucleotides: TGCGCCAGCAGCCAGCTGACTAGCGGGAGCACAGATACGCAGTATTTT.

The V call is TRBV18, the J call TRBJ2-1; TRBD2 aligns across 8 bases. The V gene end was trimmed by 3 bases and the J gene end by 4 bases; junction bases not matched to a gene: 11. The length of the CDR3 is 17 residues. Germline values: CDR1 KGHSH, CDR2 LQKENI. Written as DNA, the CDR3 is TGTGCCAGCTCACCGACAGCGGGAGTGGGAGGTTACAATGAGCAGTTCTTC. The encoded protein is CASSPTAGVGGYNEQFF. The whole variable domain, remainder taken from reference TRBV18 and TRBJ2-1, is NAGVMQNPRHLVRRRGQEARLRCSPMKGHSHVYWYRQLPEEGLKFMVYLQKENIIDESGMPKERFSAEFPKEGPSILRIQQVVRGDSAAYFCASSPTAGVGGYNEQFFGPGTRLTVL.

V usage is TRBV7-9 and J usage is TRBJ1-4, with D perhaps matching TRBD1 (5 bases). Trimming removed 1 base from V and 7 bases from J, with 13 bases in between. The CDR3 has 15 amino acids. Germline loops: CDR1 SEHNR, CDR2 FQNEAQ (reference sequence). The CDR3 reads CASSLDYRRVEKLFF. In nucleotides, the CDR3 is TGTGCCAGCAGCTTAGATTACAGGAGGGTTGAAAAACTGTTTTTT.

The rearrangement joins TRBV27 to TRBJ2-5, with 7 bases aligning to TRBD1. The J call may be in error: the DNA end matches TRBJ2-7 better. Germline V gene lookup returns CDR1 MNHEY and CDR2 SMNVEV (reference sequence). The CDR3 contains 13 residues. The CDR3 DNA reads TGTGCCAGCAGTCGACAGGGAAGGTACGAGCAGTACTTC. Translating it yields CASSRQGRYEQYF.

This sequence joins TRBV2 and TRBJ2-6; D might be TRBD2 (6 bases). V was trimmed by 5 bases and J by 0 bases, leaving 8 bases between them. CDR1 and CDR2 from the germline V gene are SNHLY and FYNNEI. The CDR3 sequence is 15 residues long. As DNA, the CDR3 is TGTGCCAGCAGTTGGGGGGACTCTGGGGCCAACGTCCTGACTTTC. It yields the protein CASSWGDSGANVLTF.

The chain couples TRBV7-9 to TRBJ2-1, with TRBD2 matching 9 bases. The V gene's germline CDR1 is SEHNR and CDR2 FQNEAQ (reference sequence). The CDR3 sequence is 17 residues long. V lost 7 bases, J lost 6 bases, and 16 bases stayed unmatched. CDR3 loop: CASKPPPGLAGLNEQFF. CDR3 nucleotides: TGTGCCAGCAAACCCCCACCGGGGCTAGCGGGACTCAATGAGCAGTTCTTC.

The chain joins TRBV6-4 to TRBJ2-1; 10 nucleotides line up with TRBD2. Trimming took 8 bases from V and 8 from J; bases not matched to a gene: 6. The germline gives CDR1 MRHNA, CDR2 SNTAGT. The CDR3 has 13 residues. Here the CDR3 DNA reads TGTGCCAGCCGCTCTAGCGGGAGCCATGAGCAGTTCTTC. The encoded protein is CASRSSGSHEQFF.

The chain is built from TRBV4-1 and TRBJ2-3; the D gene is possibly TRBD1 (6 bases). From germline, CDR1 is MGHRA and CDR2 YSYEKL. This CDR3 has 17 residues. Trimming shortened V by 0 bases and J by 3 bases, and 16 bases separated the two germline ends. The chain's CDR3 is CASSQDLVGAPTDTQYF. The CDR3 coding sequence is TGCGCCAGCAGCCAAGATTTGGTGGGGGCCCCTACAGATACGCAGTATTTT.